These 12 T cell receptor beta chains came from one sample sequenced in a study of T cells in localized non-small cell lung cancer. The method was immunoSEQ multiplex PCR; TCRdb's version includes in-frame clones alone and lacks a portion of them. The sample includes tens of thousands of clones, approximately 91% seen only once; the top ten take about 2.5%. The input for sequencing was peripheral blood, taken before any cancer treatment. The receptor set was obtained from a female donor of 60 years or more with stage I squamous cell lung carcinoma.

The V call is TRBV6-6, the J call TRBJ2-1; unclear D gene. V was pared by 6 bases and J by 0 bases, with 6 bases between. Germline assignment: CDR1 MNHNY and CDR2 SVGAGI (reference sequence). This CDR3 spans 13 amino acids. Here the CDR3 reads CASRDSSYNEQFF. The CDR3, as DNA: TGTGCCAGCAGGGATAGCTCCTACAATGAGCAGTTCTTC.

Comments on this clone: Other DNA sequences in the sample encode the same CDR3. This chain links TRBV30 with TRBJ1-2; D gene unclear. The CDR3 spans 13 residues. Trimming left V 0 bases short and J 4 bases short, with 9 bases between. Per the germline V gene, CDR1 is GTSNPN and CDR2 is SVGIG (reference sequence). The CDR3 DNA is TGTGCCTGGAGTGTAAAAGGGAGCTATGGCTACACCTTC. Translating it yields CAWSVKGSYGYTF.

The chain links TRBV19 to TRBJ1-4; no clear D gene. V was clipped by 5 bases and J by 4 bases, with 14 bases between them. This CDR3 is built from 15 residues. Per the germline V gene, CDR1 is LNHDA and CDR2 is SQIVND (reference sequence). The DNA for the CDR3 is TGTGCCAGTAGTCCAGCGGACCGGTATAATGAAAAACTGTTTTTT. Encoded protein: CASSPADRYNEKLFF. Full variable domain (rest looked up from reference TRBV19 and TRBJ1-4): DGGITQSPKYLFRKEGQNVTLSCEQNLNHDAMYWYRQDPGQGLRLIYYSQIVNDFQKGDIAEGYSVSREKKESFPLTVTSAQKNPTAFYLCASSPADRYNEKLFFGSGTQLSVL.

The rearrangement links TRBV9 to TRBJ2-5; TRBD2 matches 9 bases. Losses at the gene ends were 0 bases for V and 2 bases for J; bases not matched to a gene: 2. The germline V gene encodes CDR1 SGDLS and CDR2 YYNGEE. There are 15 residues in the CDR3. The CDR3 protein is CASSVGGLAQETQYF. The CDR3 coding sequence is TGTGCCAGCAGCGTAGGTGGACTAGCGCAAGAGACCCAGTACTTC.

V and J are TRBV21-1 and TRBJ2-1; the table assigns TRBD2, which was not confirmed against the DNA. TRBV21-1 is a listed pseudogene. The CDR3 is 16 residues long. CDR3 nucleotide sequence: TGTGCCAGCAGCAACAGGGGACTAGCGGGCAACTATGAGCAGTTCTTC. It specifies CASSNRGLAGNYEQFF.

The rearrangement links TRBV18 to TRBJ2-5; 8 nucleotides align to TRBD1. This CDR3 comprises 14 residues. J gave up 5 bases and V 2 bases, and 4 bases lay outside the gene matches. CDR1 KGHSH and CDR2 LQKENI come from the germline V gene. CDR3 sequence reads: CASSPNRGRETQYF. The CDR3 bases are TGTGCCAGCTCACCAAACAGGGGGAGGGAGACCCAGTACTTC. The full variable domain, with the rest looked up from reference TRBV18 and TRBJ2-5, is NAGVMQNPRHLVRRRGQEARLRCSPMKGHSHVYWYRQLPEEGLKFMVYLQKENIIDESGMPKERFSAEFPKEGPSILRIQQVVRGDSAAYFCASSPNRGRETQYFGPGTRLLVL.

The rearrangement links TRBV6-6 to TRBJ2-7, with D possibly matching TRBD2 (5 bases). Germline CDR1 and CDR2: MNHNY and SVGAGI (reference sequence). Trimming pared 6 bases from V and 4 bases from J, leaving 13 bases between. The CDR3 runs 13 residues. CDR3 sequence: CASSLGGYYEQYF. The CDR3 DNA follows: TGTGCCAGCAGCCTTGGAGGATATTACGAGCAGTACTTC.

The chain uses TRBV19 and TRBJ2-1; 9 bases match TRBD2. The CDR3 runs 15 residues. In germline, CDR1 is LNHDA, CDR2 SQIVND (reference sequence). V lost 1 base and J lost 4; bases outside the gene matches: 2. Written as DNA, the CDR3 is TGTGCCAGTAGTATAGTAGCGGGGGATTACAATGAGCAGTTCTTC. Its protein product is CASSIVAGDYNEQFF.

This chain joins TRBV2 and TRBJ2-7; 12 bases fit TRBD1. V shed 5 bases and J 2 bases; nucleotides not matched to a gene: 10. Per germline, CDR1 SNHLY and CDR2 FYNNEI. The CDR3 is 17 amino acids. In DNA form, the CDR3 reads TGTGCCAGCAGTTTCGGGACAGGGGGCAGAAACCCCTACGAGCAGTACTTC. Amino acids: CASSFGTGGRNPYEQYF.

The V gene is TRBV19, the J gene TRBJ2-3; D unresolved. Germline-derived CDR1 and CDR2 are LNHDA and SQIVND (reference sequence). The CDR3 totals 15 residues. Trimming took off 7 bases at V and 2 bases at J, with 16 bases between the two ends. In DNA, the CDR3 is TGTGCCAGTAACTTGAAGGGCGGTTACACAGATACGCAGTATTTT. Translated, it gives CASNLKGGYTDTQYF.

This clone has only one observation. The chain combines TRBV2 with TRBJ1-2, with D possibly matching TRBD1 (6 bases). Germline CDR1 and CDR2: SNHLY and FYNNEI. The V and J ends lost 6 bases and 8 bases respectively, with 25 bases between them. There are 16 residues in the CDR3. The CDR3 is CASSSGGGRKGRGYTF. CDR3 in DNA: TGTGCCAGCAGCAGTGGTGGGGGCAGAAAAGGTAGAGGCTACACCTTC.

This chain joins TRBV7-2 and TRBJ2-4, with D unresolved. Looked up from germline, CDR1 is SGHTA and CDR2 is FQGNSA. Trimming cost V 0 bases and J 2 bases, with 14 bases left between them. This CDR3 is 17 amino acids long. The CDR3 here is CASSLAQVPRTKNIQYF. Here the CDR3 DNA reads TGTGCCAGCAGCTTAGCGCAGGTCCCCCGGACCAAAAACATTCAGTACTTC.